This T cell receptor beta chain was captured by sequencing in a study of a mutant IDH1 vaccine in newly diagnosed glioma. At the level of the study: Onset of vaccination occurred 4-6 weeks following radiotherapy alone, or with temozolomide cycles. Overall study results and limits: Vaccination induced immune responses in 85% to 95% of patients.

TCRdb keeps only in-frame clones here, not all; method: immunoSEQ multiplex PCR. The table shows tens of thousands of clones, with roughly four fifths occurring only once. As to time point: week 35, safety follow-up. Every single dose of the vaccine, 300 ug of mutant IDH1 20-mer peptide, came with topical imiquimod. The vaccination schedule gave patients eight doses in weeks 1, 3, 5, 7, 11, 15, 19 and 23. Concerning this clone itself: The antigen is not known.

V was trimmed by 1 base and J by 3 bases, leaving 16 bases between them. Germline V gene data show CDR1 as LGHNT and CDR2 as FRNRAP. This CDR3 has 16 amino acids. The sequenced sample was PBMCs, obtained from a glioma patient whose treatment included an IDH1 peptide vaccine. The clonotype comes from a woman aged 18-35 years with glioma. V is TRBV12-5 and J is TRBJ2-7, with a tentative D call TRBD1 (5 bases). The CDR3 DNA sequence: TGTGCTAGTGGTTTGGGAAGGGGTGCGCTAGACTACGAGCAGTACTTC. Protein sequence: CASGLGRGALDYEQYF.